A single sample gave rise to the 26 T cell receptor beta chains below, sequenced in a study of blood T cell repertoires in COVID-19. Clones were read by immunoSEQ multiplex PCR, and TCRdb kept only the in-frame ones, dropping some. The sample has 61,000 or so clones; roughly 84% are singletons. The sequencing sample was made of peripheral blood. Receptors originate from a woman in her seventies with acute or convalescent COVID-19.

The gene calls are TRBV18 and TRBJ2-7; 7 positions agree with TRBD1. CDR1 and CDR2 (germline): KGHSH, LQKENI. The CDR3 spans 14 residues. The V segment lost 1 base and the J segment 2 bases; nucleotides outside the gene matches: 2. The CDR3 sequence: CASSPRTGAYEQYF. For the CDR3, the DNA is TGTGCCAGCTCACCACGGACAGGAGCCTACGAGCAGTACTTC. Complete variable domain (other parts from reference TRBV18 and TRBJ2-7): NAGVMQNPRHLVRRRGQEARLRCSPMKGHSHVYWYRQLPEEGLKFMVYLQKENIIDESGMPKERFSAEFPKEGPSILRIQQVVRGDSAAYFCASSPRTGAYEQYFGPGTRLTVT.

The rearrangement uses TRBV7-9 and TRBJ1-4; 8 bases align to TRBD1. This CDR3 has 14 amino acids. Germline assignment: CDR1 SEHNR and CDR2 FQNEAQ (reference sequence). After removal of 2 bases from V and 8 bases from J, the junction contained 4 bases not matched to a gene. Here the CDR3 DNA reads TGTGCCAGCAGCTTACGAGACAGGGGAGAAAAACTGTTTTTT. Encoded protein: CASSLRDRGEKLFF. Supplemented by reference TRBV7-9 and TRBJ1-4, the full variable domain reads DTGVSQNPRHKITKRGQNVTFRCDPISEHNRLYWYRQTLGQGPEFLTYFQNEAQLEKSRLLSDRFSAERPKGSFSTLEIQRTEQGDSAMYLCASSLRDRGEKLFFGSGTQLSVL.

This chain uses TRBV9 with TRBJ1-3; perhaps TRBD1 as D (6 bases). Germline CDR1 and CDR2: SGDLS and YYNGEE. The length of the CDR3 is 14 residues. Trimming cost V 3 bases and J 7 bases, with 14 bases left between them. The CDR3 loop reads CASSAQQGGNTIYF. The CDR3 DNA is TGTGCCAGCAGCGCCCAACAGGGAGGGAACACCATATATTTT.

A single count supports this clone. The chain links TRBV14 to TRBJ2-3; TRBD2 aligns across 9 bases. The CDR3 totals 15 residues. Germline V lookup: CDR1 SGHDN, CDR2 FVKESK. J gave up 4 bases and V 4 bases, and 6 bases lay outside the gene matches. The CDR3 reads CASSRSSGVSDTQYF. CDR3 in DNA: TGTGCCAGCAGCCGCTCTAGCGGGGTATCAGATACGCAGTATTTT. Supplemented by reference TRBV14 and TRBJ2-3, the full variable domain reads EAGVTQFPSHSVIEKGQTVTLRCDPISGHDNLYWYRRVMGKEIKFLLHFVKESKQDESGMPNNRFLAERTGGTYSTLKVQPAELEDSGVYFCASSRSSGVSDTQYFGPGTRLTVL.

The chain couples TRBV20-1 to TRBJ2-7; weak D call: TRBD2 (5 bases). Germline CDR1 reads DFQATT; CDR2 reads SNEGSKA (reference sequence). The CDR3 covers 11 residues. Between the trimmed V and J ends, which lost 6 bases and 5 bases, there was a span of 11 bases. This CDR3 reads CSAAVENEQYF. As DNA, the CDR3 is TGCAGTGCAGCGGTTGAAAACGAGCAGTACTTC.

The chain joins TRBV10-2 to TRBJ1-1; D is perhaps TRBD1 (5 bases). Germline CDR1 WSHSY, CDR2 SAAADI. This CDR3 is built from 13 residues. The V end was cut by 8 bases, the J end by 3 bases, with 13 bases between. CDR3 sequence reads: CASGPGRDTEAFF. DNA of the CDR3: TGCGCCAGCGGACCAGGGAGGGACACTGAAGCTTTCTTT.

V is TRBV30 and J is TRBJ1-6; tentative D call: TRBD1 (6 bases). The CDR3 is 15 amino acids. Germline V gene lookup returns CDR1 GTSNPN and CDR2 SVGIG (reference sequence). The germline V and J ends were trimmed by 3 bases and 0 bases, with 9 bases remaining between them. CDR3: CAWSQGSSYNSPLHF. CDR3 sequence (DNA): TGTGCCTGGAGCCAGGGGAGCTCCTATAATTCACCCCTCCACTTT.

The V gene is TRBV15, the J gene TRBJ2-3, with D tentatively TRBD2 (5 bases). Germline loops: CDR1 LNHNV, CDR2 YYDKDF (reference sequence). This CDR3 comprises 15 residues. V lost 1 base and J lost 4, with 12 bases in between. The CDR3 here is CATSRGISEADTQYF. CDR3 bases: TGTGCCACCAGCAGAGGGATTAGCGAGGCAGATACGCAGTATTTT.

The chain carries TRBV6-5 and TRBJ2-7; 10 nucleotides align to TRBD1. The CDR3 loop spans 15 amino acids. Trimming at V came to 7 bases and at J to 3 bases, leaving 9 bases not matched to a gene. Germline V gene data show CDR1 as MNHEY and CDR2 as SVGAGI. The CDR3 DNA reads TGTGCCAGCATTGGGGGGGACAGGGGATTCTACGAGCAGTACTTC. This codes for CASIGGDRGFYEQYF.

The rearrangement uses TRBV30 and TRBJ1-4; D is undetermined. CDR1 is GTSNPN, CDR2 SVGIG, per germline (reference sequence). There are 14 residues in the CDR3. V lost 0 bases to trimming and J lost 5 bases, with 10 bases between them. This CDR3 reads CAWSVTGINEKLFF. CDR3 coding DNA: TGTGCCTGGAGTGTAACCGGGATAAATGAAAAACTGTTTTTT.

The chain employs TRBV23-1 and TRBJ2-5; D gene ambiguous. TRBV23-1 is marked as an open reading frame, function uncertain. This CDR3 has 12 amino acids. The V and J ends lost 0 bases and 5 bases respectively, with 4 bases between them. The CDR3, as DNA: TGCGCCAGCAGTCAATCGAGCGAGACCCAGTACTTC. As protein: CASSQSSETQYF.

The gene calls are TRBV4-1 and TRBJ1-1; 8 nucleotides line up with TRBD1. This CDR3 has 16 residues. V was clipped by 4 bases and J by 0 bases; unmatched bases: 7. From germline, CDR1 is MGHRA and CDR2 YSYEKL. The CDR3 here is CASSLGQGLMNTEAFF. The CDR3 coding sequence is TGCGCCAGCAGCCTCGGACAGGGACTCATGAACACTGAAGCTTTCTTT.

This CDR3 reads CASSAGTYYNEQFF. Here the CDR3 DNA reads TGTGCCAGCAGCGCCGGGACTTACTACAATGAGCAGTTCTTC. The chain carries TRBV9 and TRBJ2-1; tentatively, D is TRBD2 (6 bases). The CDR3 has 14 residues. V was pared by 3 bases and J by 3 bases, with 10 bases between. Germline V gives CDR1 SGDLS, CDR2 YYNGEE.

The chain combines TRBV5-6 with TRBJ2-7, with D unclear. Germline V lookup: CDR1 SGHDT, CDR2 YYEEEE. This CDR3 spans 15 amino acids. With 0 bases removed from V and 0 bases from J, the gap between germline ends came to 10 bases. CDR3 sequence reads: CASSLARYYSYEQYF. The CDR3 DNA reads TGTGCCAGCAGCTTGGCCAGGTATTACTCCTACGAGCAGTACTTC.

The chain couples TRBV5-5 to TRBJ2-5, with TRBD2 matching 10 bases. After removal of 0 bases from V and 0 bases from J, the junction contained 8 bases not matched to a gene. Germline V gives CDR1 SGHKS, CDR2 YYEKEE (reference sequence). This CDR3 is built from 18 residues. The CDR3: CASSLGSSGGTNQETQYF. The CDR3 bases are TGTGCCAGCAGCTTGGGTTCTAGCGGGGGTACTAACCAAGAGACCCAGTACTTC.

This CDR3 is CATTREETQYF. The CDR3 DNA follows: TGCGCCACGACTAGGGAGGAGACCCAGTACTTC. This rearrangement joins TRBV10-2 to TRBJ2-5; D is perhaps TRBD2 (6 bases). CDR1 WSHSY and CDR2 SAAADI come from the germline V gene. The CDR3 runs 11 residues. V gave up 10 bases and J gave up 5 bases, with 11 bases separating them.

For the CDR3, the DNA is TGTGCCAGCAGCCATGGACGGGGGGGACTAGGAGAGCAGTTCTTC. It encodes CASSHGRGGLGEQFF. The chain uses TRBV3-1 (or the pseudogene TRBV3-2) and TRBJ2-1; the match to TRBD2 covers 8 bases. The CDR3 extends over 15 amino acids. CDR1 LGHDT and CDR2 YNNKEL come from the germline V gene (reference sequence). V was pared by 3 bases and J by 10 bases, with 11 bases of the junction left unmatched.

CDR3 amino acids: CASGTGRERNTEAFF. CDR3 in DNA: TGTGCTAGTGGGACAGGGAGAGAGAGGAACACTGAAGCTTTCTTT. This chain uses TRBV12-5 with TRBJ1-1; TRBD1 agrees at 7 bases. Trimming cost V 6 bases and J 1 base; bases outside gene matches: 8. Germline V gene lookup returns CDR1 LGHNT and CDR2 FRNRAP. The CDR3 is 15 amino acids.

The chain couples TRBV30 to TRBJ2-1; TRBD2 is a possible D gene (7 bases). This CDR3 has 15 residues. Looked up from germline, CDR1 is GTSNPN and CDR2 is SVGIG (reference sequence). The V gene lost 1 base and the J gene lost 5 bases, with 15 bases spanning the gap. In DNA form, the CDR3 reads TGTGCCTGGAGTGCCGGACAGCGGGGAGACAATGAGCAGTTCTTC. It yields the protein CAWSAGQRGDNEQFF.

This clone showed up just a few times. CDR3 region: CASTQGAGTLYNEQFF. In DNA, the CDR3 is TGTGCCAGCACCCAGGGTGCGGGGACCCTATACAATGAGCAGTTCTTC. The V gene is TRBV2, the J gene TRBJ2-1; D possibly corresponds to TRBD2 (6 bases). Trimming left V 7 bases short and J 4 bases short, with 20 bases between. Germline V gives CDR1 SNHLY, CDR2 FYNNEI. The CDR3 is 16 residues long.

This clone was seen a handful of times. This chain links TRBV7-9 with TRBJ1-1; 8 bases align to TRBD1. V lost 6 bases and J lost 0; bases outside the gene matches: 12. The CDR3 spans 17 residues. CDR1 is SEHNR and CDR2 is FQNEAQ in the germline V gene (reference sequence). The CDR3 sequence is CASRYPGTGRMNTEAFF. The CDR3 coding sequence is TGTGCCAGCAGGTACCCCGGGACAGGCCGTATGAACACTGAAGCTTTCTTT.

V and J are TRBV28 and TRBJ1-5; D not resolved. The V end lost 7 bases, the J end lost 2 bases, and 6 bases lay between the germline ends. CDR1 and CDR2 (germline): MDHEN, SYDVKM. CDR3 length: 12 amino acids. As DNA, the CDR3 is TGTGCCAGCAATGGAGGCAATCAGCCCCAGCATTTT. Encoded protein: CASNGGNQPQHF. The full variable domain, its missing parts supplied by reference TRBV28 and TRBJ1-5, is DVKVTQSSRYLVKRTGEKVFLECVQDMDHENMFWYRQDPGLGLRLIYFSYDVKMKEKGDIPEGYSVSREKKERFSLILESASTNQTSMYLCASNGGNQPQHFGDGTRLSIL.

The rearrangement uses TRBV5-1 and TRBJ1-2; D is unclear. The CDR3 spans 16 residues. V gave up 3 bases and J gave up 0 bases, with 15 bases separating them. The germline CDR1 and CDR2 sequences are SGHRS and YFSETQ. CDR3 DNA: TGCGCCAGCAGCTCAAGCGCACAAGCTCCTAACTATGGCTACACCTTC. Translating it yields CASSSSAQAPNYGYTF.

CDR3: CAISESHSSYEQYF. DNA for the CDR3: TGTGCCATCAGTGAGTCACACAGCTCCTACGAGCAGTACTTC. V is TRBV10-3 and J is TRBJ2-7; the D is unclear. V shed 0 bases and J shed 0 bases, with 6 bases lying between them. This CDR3 has 14 residues. Germline-derived CDR1 and CDR2 are ENHRY and SYGVKD.

The chain is built from TRBV23-1 and TRBJ1-5; D might be TRBD1 (5 bases). TRBV23-1 belongs to the ORF category, with a function that is uncertain. Trimming shortened V by 3 bases and J by 1 base, and 16 bases separated the two germline ends. There are 17 residues in the CDR3. The CDR3 is CASSQPDRTSSNQPQHF. CDR3 nucleotides: TGCGCCAGCAGTCAGCCAGACAGAACTTCAAGCAATCAGCCCCAGCATTTT.

The V gene is TRBV4-1, the J gene TRBJ2-5, with D maybe TRBD1 (5 bases). This CDR3 spans 14 amino acids. Germline V gene lookup returns CDR1 MGHRA and CDR2 YSYEKL. V lost 0 bases and J lost 7, with 12 bases in between. The CDR3 DNA reads as TGCGCCAGCAGCCAAGAAGAAGGGGAAGGGACCCAGTACTTC. Amino acids: CASSQEEGEGTQYF.